The sequence of this T cell receptor (beta chain) was determined in a study of blood T cell repertoires in COVID-19. Study information: Acute-phase and convalescent COVID-19 samples originated in the United States, Italy and Spain. PBMCs, B-cell-depleted T cells, or T cells provided the cDNA or gDNA that made up the material.

The CDR3 runs to 14 residues. Germline V gives CDR1 MRHNA, CDR2 SNTAGT. V shed 3 bases and J shed 4 bases, with 10 bases lying between them. Authors' methods: It was from reference gene primer amplification that nucleated cell counts were estimated. The data were produced by immunoSEQ multiplex PCR, yet TCRdb's version contains in-frame clones alone and is incomplete. From that table come the V and J calls and clone size; the DNA was used to work out D and trimming. The profile shows hundreds of thousands of clones, 88% of them singletons. This clone was counted between two and nine times. Sequencing input: peripheral blood. The V gene is TRBV6-4, the J gene TRBJ1-5; no definite D call. The receptor was derived from a human donor in a cohort sampled during active COVID-19. CDR3 residues: CASSERIANQPQHF. The CDR3 DNA reads TGTGCCAGCAGTGAGCGGATCGCAAATCAGCCCCAGCATTTT.